The 10 T cell receptor beta chains reported below all come from one sample, sequenced in a study of beta chain features in type 1 diabetes. Study conclusions and caveats: Within each of all four CD4+ subsets, Type 1 diabetes patients had TCRB CDR3s that were moderately but significantly shorter.

The investigators reverse transcribed all of the isolated RNA, so they sequenced expressed TCRB transcripts. The repertoire was sequenced with immunoSEQ multiplex PCR; TCRdb's copy has only in-frame clones and lacks some. The data show about 150,000 clones, approximately 8.1% seen once. What these receptors recognize is not known. The sample taken for sequencing was central memory CD4+ T cells from blood. These receptors were collected from a man between 18 and 29 years old with type 1 diabetes.

There are a few counts of this clone. Other DNA sequences in the same sample also yield this CDR3. The J gene is TRBJ2-3, the V gene TRBV7-2, with D unclear. This CDR3 spans 11 amino acids. The germline V gene has CDR1 SGHTA and CDR2 FQGNSA. Between the trimmed V and J ends, which lost 5 bases and 2 bases, there was a span of 2 bases. The CDR3 DNA is TGTGCCAGCAGCCTCACAGATACGCAGTATTTT. The encoded protein is CASSLTDTQYF.

The chain uses TRBV11-3 and TRBJ2-5, with a possible D match to TRBD1 (5 bases). The V gene's germline CDR1 is SGHNT and CDR2 YENEEA. The length of the CDR3 is 13 residues. V lost 0 bases to trimming and J lost 4 bases, with 6 bases between them. CDR3 in DNA: TGTGCCAGCAGCTTAGAAGGGGCAGAGACCCAGTACTTC. Translated: CASSLEGAETQYF.

The V and J genes are TRBV28 and TRBJ2-6, with D perhaps matching TRBD2 (6 bases). The CDR3 is 13 amino acids. V dropped 8 bases and J dropped 2 bases, with 7 bases sitting between them. Per the germline V gene, CDR1 is MDHEN and CDR2 is SYDVKM. The CDR3 here is CASWGAGANVLTF. As DNA, the CDR3 is TGTGCCAGCTGGGGGGCTGGGGCCAACGTCCTGACTTTC.

V gene TRBV7-9 combines with J gene TRBJ2-1, with TRBD2 matching 7 bases. V lost 5 bases to trimming and J lost 3 bases; unmatched junction nucleotides: 4. The CDR3 totals 14 residues. Germline CDR1 SEHNR, CDR2 FQNEAQ (reference sequence). The CDR3: CASSPGTIYNEQFF. CDR3 nucleotide sequence: TGTGCCAGCAGCCCAGGGACTATCTACAATGAGCAGTTCTTC.

This clone was seen repeatedly, ten times or more. The rearrangement joins TRBV15 to TRBJ2-1; TRBD2 might be the D (5 bases). The germline V gene has CDR1 LNHNV and CDR2 YYDKDF (reference sequence). This CDR3 has 12 residues. Between the trimmed V and J ends, which lost 1 base and 9 bases, there was a span of 7 bases. The DNA of the CDR3 is TGTGCCACCAGCAGAGGTGAGGGTGAGCAGTTCTTC. This gives the protein CATSRGEGEQFF.

The chain recombines TRBV29-1 with TRBJ2-7; TRBD1 agrees at 7 bases. The CDR3 contains 11 residues. V lost 6 bases, J lost 2 bases, and 1 base stayed unmatched. CDR1 SQVTM and CDR2 ANQGSEA come from the germline V gene. This chain's CDR3 is CSVGTAYEQYF. The CDR3 bases are TGCAGCGTAGGGACAGCCTACGAGCAGTACTTC.

The chain couples TRBV5-4 to TRBJ2-5, with a possible D match to TRBD2 (5 bases). The V gene lost 4 bases and the J gene lost 5 bases, with 12 bases spanning the gap. This CDR3 spans 13 amino acids. CDR1 SGHNT and CDR2 YYREEE come from the germline V gene (reference sequence). The CDR3 reads CASSILVGETQYF. Written as DNA, the CDR3 is TGTGCCAGCAGCATACTAGTCGGGGAGACCCAGTACTTC.

In its sample, this clone was seen a few times. The CDR3 sequence: CASKGAGAHYEQYF. The DNA for the CDR3 is TGTGCCAGCAAAGGGGCGGGGGCCCACTACGAGCAGTACTTC. V is TRBV7-9 and J is TRBJ2-7; a possible D gene is TRBD2 (7 bases). Germline assignment: CDR1 SEHNR and CDR2 FQNEAQ (reference sequence). This CDR3 spans 14 amino acids. Trimming removed 7 bases from V and 3 bases from J, with 16 bases in between.

This clone was detected a few times. The chain links TRBV30 to TRBJ1-2, with 11 bases aligning to TRBD1. V dropped 2 bases and J dropped 4; count of bases not matched to a gene: 6. Germline V gene lookup returns CDR1 GTSNPN and CDR2 SVGIG (reference sequence). This CDR3 has 15 residues. The CDR3 nucleotides read TGTGCCTGGAGTTTCCCCGGGACAGGGGGCTATGGCTACACCTTC. Its translation is CAWSFPGTGGYGYTF.

This clone was recorded a few times. The rearrangement joins TRBV18 to TRBJ2-5; weak D call: TRBD2 (7 bases). Germline CDR1 reads KGHSH; CDR2 reads LQKENI. This CDR3 contains 15 residues. V shed 2 bases and J shed 5 bases, with 15 bases lying between them. Written as DNA, the CDR3 is TGTGCCAGCTCACCAGTCGGGGGGCGCTGGGAGACCCAGTACTTC. Its protein is CASSPVGGRWETQYF.